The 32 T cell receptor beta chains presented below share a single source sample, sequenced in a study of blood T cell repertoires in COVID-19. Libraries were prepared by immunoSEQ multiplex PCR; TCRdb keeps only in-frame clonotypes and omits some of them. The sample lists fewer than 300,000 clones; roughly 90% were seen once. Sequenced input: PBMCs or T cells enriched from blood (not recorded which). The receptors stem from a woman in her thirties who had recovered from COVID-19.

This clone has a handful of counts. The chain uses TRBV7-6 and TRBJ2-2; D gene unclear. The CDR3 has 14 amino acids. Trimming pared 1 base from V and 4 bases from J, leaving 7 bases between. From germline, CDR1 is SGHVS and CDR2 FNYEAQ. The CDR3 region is CASSLGRVTGELFF. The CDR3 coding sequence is TGTGCCAGCAGCTTAGGGAGAGTCACCGGGGAGCTGTTTTTT.

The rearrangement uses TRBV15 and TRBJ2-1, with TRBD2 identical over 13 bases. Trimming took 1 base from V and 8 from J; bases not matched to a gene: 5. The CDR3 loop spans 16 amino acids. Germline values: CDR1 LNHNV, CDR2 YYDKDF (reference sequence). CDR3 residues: CATSRGTSGSRDEQFF. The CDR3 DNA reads TGTGCCACCAGCAGAGGGACTAGCGGGAGTAGGGATGAGCAGTTCTTC. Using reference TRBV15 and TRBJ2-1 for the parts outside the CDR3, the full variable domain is DAMVIQNPRYQVTQFGKPVTLSCSQTLNHNVMYWYQQKSSQAPKLLFHYYDKDFNNEADTPDNFQSRRPNTSFCFLDIRSPGLGDTAMYLCATSRGTSGSRDEQFFGPGTRLTVL.

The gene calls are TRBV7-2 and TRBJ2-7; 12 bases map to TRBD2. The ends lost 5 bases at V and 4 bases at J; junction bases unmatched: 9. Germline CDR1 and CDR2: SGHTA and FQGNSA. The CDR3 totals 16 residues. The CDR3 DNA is TGTGCCAGCAGCCTCATGTCAGGACTAGCGGGATACGAGCAGTACTTC. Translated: CASSLMSGLAGYEQYF. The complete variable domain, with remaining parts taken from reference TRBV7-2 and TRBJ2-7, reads GAGVSQSPSNKVTEKGKDVELRCDPISGHTALYWYRQSLGQGLEFLIYFQGNSAPDKSGLPSDRFSAERTGGSVSTLTIQRTQQEDSAVYLCASSLMSGLAGYEQYFGPGTRLTVT.

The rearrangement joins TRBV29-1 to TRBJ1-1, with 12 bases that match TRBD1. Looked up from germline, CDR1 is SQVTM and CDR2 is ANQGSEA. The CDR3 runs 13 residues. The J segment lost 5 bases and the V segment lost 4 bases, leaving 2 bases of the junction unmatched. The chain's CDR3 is CSVGDRGRTEAFF. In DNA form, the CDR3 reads TGCAGCGTTGGGGACAGGGGGCGGACTGAAGCTTTCTTT.

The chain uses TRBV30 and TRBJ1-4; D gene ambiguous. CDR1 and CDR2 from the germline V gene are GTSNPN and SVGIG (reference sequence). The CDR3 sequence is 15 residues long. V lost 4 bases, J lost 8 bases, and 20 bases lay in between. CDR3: CAWKSPGPPGEKLFF. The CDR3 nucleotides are TGTGCCTGGAAGAGTCCCGGGCCCCCGGGGGAAAAACTGTTTTTT. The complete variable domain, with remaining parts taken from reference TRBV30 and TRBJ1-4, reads SQTIHQWPATLVQPVGSPLSLECTVEGTSNPNLYWYRQAAGRGLQLLFYSVGIGQISSEVPQNLSASRPQDRQFILSSKKLLLSDSGFYLCAWKSPGPPGEKLFFGSGTQLSVL.

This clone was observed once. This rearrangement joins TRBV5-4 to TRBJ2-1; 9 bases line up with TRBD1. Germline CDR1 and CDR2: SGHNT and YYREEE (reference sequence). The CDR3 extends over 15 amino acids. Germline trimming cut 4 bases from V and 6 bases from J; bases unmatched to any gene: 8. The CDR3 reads CASSPRTGDFNEQFF. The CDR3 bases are TGTGCCAGCAGCCCTAGGACAGGGGACTTCAATGAGCAGTTCTTC.

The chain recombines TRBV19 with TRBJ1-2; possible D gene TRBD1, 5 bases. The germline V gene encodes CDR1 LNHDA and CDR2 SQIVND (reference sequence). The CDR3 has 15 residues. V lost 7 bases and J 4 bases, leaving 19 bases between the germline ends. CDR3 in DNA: TGTGCCAGTAATACAAATGACCGCGGGGGCTATGGCTACACCTTC. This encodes CASNTNDRGGYGYTF.

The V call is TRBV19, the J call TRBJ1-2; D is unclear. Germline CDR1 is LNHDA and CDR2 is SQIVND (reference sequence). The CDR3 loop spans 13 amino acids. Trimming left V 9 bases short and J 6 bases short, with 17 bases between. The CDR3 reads CASYSQEGNGYTF. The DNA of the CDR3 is TGTGCCAGCTACTCCCAGGAAGGAAATGGCTACACCTTC.

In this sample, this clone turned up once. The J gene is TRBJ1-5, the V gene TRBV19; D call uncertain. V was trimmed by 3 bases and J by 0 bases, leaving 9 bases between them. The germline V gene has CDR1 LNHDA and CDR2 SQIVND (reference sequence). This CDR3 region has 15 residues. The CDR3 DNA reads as TGTGCCAGTAGTATCTCGGGGTCTAGCAATCAGCCCCAGCATTTT. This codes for CASSISGSSNQPQHF.

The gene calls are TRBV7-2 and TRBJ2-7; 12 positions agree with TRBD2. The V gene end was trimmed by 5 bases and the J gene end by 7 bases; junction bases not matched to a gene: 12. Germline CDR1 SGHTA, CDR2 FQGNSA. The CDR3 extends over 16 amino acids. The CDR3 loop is CASSLRLAGDLPEQYF. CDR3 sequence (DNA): TGTGCCAGCAGCCTTCGACTAGCGGGAGATCTCCCGGAGCAGTACTTC.

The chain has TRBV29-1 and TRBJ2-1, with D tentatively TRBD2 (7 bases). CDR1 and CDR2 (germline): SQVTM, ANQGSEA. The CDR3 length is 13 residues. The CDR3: CSQITGGDNEQFF. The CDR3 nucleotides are TGCAGTCAAATCACGGGGGGCGACAATGAGCAGTTCTTC.

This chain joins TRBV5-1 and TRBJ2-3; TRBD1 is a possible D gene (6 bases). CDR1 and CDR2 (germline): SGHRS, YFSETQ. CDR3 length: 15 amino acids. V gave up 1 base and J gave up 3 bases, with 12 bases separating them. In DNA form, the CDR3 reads TGCGCCAGCAGCTTGAATGGACAGCCGACAGATACGCAGTATTTT. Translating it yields CASSLNGQPTDTQYF.

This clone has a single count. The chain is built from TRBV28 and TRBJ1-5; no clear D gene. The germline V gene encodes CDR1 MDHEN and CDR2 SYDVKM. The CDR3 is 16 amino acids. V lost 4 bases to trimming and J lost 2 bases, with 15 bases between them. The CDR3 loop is CASSSPQPSRNQPQHF. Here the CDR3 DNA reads TGTGCCAGCAGTTCACCACAGCCGTCACGCAATCAGCCCCAGCATTTT.

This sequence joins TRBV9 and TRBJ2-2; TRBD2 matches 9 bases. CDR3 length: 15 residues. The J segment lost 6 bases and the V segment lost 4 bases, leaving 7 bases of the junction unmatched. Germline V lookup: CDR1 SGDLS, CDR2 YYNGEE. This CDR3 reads CASSPRVAGAGELFF. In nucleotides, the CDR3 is TGTGCCAGCAGCCCACGGGTAGCGGGAGCCGGGGAGCTGTTTTTT.

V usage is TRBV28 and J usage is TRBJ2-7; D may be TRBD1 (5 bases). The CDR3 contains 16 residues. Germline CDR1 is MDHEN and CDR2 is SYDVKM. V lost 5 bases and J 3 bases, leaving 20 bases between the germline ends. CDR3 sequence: CASSAPGVQGVYEQYF. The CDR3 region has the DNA TGTGCCAGCAGTGCCCCTGGAGTGCAGGGTGTCTACGAGCAGTACTTC.

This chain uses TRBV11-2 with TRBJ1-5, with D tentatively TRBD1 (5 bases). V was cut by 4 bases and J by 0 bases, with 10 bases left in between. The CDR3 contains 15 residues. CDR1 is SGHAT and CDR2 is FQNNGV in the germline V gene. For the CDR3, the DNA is TGTGCCAGCAGCTCAGGACACAATAGCAATCAGCCCCAGCATTTT. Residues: CASSSGHNSNQPQHF.

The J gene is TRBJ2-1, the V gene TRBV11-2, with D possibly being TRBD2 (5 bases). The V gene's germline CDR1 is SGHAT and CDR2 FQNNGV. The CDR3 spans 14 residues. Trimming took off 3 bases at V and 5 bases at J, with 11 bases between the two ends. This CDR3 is CASSLSLGNNEQFF. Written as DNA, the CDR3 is TGTGCCAGCAGCTTGAGCCTCGGGAACAATGAGCAGTTCTTC.

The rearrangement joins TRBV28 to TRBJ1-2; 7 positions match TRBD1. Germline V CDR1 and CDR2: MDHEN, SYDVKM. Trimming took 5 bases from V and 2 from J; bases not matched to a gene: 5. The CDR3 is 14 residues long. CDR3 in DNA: TGTGCCAGCAGTGCCGGGACAGCAAACTATGGCTACACCTTC. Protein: CASSAGTANYGYTF.

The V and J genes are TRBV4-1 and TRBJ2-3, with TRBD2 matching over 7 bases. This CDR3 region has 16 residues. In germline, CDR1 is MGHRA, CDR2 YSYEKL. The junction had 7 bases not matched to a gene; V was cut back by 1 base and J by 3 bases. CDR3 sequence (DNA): TGCGCCAGCAGCCAAGGAACGGGAGGAAGGACAGATACGCAGTATTTT. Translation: CASSQGTGGRTDTQYF.

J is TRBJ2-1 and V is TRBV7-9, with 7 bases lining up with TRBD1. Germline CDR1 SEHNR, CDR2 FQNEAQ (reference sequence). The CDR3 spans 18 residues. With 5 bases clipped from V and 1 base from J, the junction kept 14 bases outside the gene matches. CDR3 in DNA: TGTGCCAGCAGCCACGCTTCCTCAGGGACAGATTCCTACAATGAGCAGTTCTTC. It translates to CASSHASSGTDSYNEQFF.

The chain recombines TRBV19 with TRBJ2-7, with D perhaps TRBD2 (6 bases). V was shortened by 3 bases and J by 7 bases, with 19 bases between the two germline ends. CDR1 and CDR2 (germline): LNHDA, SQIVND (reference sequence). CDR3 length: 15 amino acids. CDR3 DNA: TGTGCCAGTAGTATTGGAGGGCTGCTGGTTTCGGAGCAGTACTTC. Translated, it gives CASSIGGLLVSEQYF.

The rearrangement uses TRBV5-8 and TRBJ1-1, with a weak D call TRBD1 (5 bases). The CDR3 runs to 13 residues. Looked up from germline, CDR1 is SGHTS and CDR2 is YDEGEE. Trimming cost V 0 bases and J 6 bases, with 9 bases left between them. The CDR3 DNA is TGTGCCAGCAGCTTGGTGATAGGGGCTGAAGCTTTCTTT. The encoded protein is CASSLVIGAEAFF.

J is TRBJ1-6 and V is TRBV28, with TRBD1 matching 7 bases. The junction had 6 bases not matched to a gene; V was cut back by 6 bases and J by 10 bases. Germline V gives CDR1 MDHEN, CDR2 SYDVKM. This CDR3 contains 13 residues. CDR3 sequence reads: CASSTGAASPLHF. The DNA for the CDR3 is TGTGCCAGCAGCACAGGGGCAGCCTCACCCCTCCACTTT.

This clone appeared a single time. CDR3 bases: TGTGCCATCAGTGCGGGGACAGGGATTGAGCAGTTCTTC. Translating gives CAISAGTGIEQFF. V gene TRBV10-3 combines with J gene TRBJ2-1; 9 bases agree with TRBD1. The germline V gene encodes CDR1 ENHRY and CDR2 SYGVKD. This CDR3 has 13 amino acids. J lost 9 bases, V lost 4 bases, and 4 bases had no gene match.

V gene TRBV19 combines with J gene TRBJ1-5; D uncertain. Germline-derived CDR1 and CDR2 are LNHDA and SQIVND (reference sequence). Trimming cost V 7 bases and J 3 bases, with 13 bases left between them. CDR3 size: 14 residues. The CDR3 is CASTAGRINQPQHF. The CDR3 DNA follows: TGTGCCAGTACAGCGGGGAGAATCAATCAGCCCCAGCATTTT. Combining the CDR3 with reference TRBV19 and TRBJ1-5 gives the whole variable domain DGGITQSPKYLFRKEGQNVTLSCEQNLNHDAMYWYRQDPGQGLRLIYYSQIVNDFQKGDIAEGYSVSREKKESFPLTVTSAQKNPTAFYLCASTAGRINQPQHFGDGTRLSIL.

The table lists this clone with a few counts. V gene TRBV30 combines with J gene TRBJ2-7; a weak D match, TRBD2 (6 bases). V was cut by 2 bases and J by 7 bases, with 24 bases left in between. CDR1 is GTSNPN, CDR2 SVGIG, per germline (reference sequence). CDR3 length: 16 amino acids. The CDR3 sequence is CAWSPYPSTHGGEQYF. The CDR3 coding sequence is TGTGCCTGGAGTCCCTATCCTAGCACCCACGGGGGAGAGCAGTACTTC.

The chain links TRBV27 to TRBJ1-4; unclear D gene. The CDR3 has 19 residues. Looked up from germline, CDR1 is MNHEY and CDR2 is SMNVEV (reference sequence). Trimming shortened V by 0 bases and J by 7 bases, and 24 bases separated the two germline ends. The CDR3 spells CASSLSADPNGGAAEKLFF. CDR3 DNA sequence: TGTGCCAGCAGTTTATCGGCAGATCCTAACGGAGGAGCGGCTGAAAAACTGTTTTTT.

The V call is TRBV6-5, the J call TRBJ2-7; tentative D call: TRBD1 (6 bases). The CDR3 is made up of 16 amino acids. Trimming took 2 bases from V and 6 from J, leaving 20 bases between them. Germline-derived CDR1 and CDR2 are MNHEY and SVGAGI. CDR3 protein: CASSYGQLLLLLEQYF. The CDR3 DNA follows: TGTGCCAGCAGTTACGGACAGCTTTTGCTCCTACTCGAGCAGTACTTC.

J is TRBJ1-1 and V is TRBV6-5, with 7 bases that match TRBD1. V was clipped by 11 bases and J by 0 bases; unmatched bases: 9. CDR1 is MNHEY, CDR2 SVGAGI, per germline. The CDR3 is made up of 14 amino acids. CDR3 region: CAAHWTGVNTEAFF. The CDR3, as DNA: TGTGCCGCGCATTGGACAGGAGTGAACACTGAAGCTTTCTTT.

The CDR3, as DNA: TGTGCCAGCATAGCCCCAACAGGGAGCGAAAAACTGTTTTTT. Amino acid sequence: CASIAPTGSEKLFF. This chain links TRBV2 with TRBJ1-4, with a tentative D call TRBD1 (6 bases). The CDR3 has 14 amino acids. CDR1 and CDR2 from the germline V gene are SNHLY and FYNNEI. Deletions cut 7 bases from V and 8 bases from J, with 17 bases between.

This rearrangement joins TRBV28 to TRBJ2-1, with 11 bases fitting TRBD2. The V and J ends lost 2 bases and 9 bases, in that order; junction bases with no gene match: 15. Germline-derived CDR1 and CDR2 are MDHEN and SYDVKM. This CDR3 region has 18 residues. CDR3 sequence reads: CASSLVSGRGTVRSEQFF. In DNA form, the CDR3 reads TGTGCCAGCAGTTTAGTTAGCGGGAGGGGGACAGTGAGGAGTGAGCAGTTCTTC.

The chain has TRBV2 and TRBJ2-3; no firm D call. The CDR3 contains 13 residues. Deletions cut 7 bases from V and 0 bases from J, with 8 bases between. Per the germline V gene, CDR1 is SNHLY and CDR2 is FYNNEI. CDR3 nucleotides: TGTGCCAGCACTCCACTAAGCACAGATACGCAGTATTTT. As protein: CASTPLSTDTQYF.